This T cell receptor beta chain originates from a study of cytomegalovirus exposure and HLA in healthy donors. Study information: Earlier, 150 million to 200 million T cells were analyzed, and 117 million unique TCR beta sequences were found among them.

Study findings and constraints: The analysis excluded some indistinguishable V segments, including TRBV6-2 and TRBV6-3. Later analysis suggested most CMV-associated TCR beta chains were HLA-restricted.

The study ran its PCR with 60 Vbeta and 13 Jbeta primers. Method: immunoSEQ multiplex PCR; TCRdb's copy keeps in-frame clones and lacks some. The table lists some 90,000 clones, around three quarters of them singletons, with over 3% in the top ten. Germline V gene sequence: CDR1 SEHNR, CDR2 FQNEAQ (reference sequence). The CDR3 runs 15 residues. Trimming shortened V by 0 bases and J by 9 bases, and 17 bases separated the two germline ends. Unrecorded immune exposures were likely, despite nominal health at sampling. Notes on this clone: Its target is unknown.

Specimen: PBMCs. The genes are TRBV7-9 and TRBJ2-5, with D unclear. The sequence came from a man aged 35 to 55 in good health and CMV-seronegative. The CDR3 sequence: CASSLAWSPEVPQYF. CDR3 DNA sequence: TGTGCCAGCAGCTTAGCGTGGTCCCCCGAGGTCCCCCAGTACTTC.